This T cell receptor (beta chain) stems from a study of T-cell reconstitution after alpha-beta-depleted transplantation in children. It was with unique molecular identifiers that the TCRbeta library was prepared. A single record per CDR3 protein comes from TCRdb applying MiXCR to the PCR reads. The sample has 800,000 to 1,000,000 distinct CDR3 sequences, about 30% seen once; the top ten hold about 28%. This clonotype appeared a few times. The receptor's source is a boy under three years old who had a stem cell transplant for SCID, so the T cells may come from the graft donor. The sequenced sample was PBMCs, mostly from graft donor cells, obtained 360 days after TCRalphabeta/CD19-depleted stem cell transplant.

DNA of the CDR3: TGTGCCAGCAGTTTTGCACTACTAGCGGGGGGGCCAGGCTCCTACAATGAGCAGTTCTTC. Residues: CASSFALLAGGPGSYNEQFF. The chain carries TRBV12-3 or TRBV12-4 and TRBJ2-1; 13 bases align to TRBD2. This CDR3 spans 20 amino acids. V shed 3 bases, J shed 0 bases, and the junction held 11 bases outside the gene matches.